This T cell receptor beta chain was identified in a study of regulatory T cells in long-lasting Graves disease. The TCR beta library used iRepertoire HTBI primers with Arm-PCR amplification of CDR3. MiXCR, applied by TCRdb to the multiplex PCR reads, yields one record per CDR3 protein. The table shows roughly 350,000 distinct CDR3 sequences, with approximately 16% occurring only once. This clonotype occurred many times. Time point: newly diagnosed GD, antithyroid drugs for less than 3 months. There was RNA extracted from PBMCs, and the TCR library was made from it. The CDR3 runs 16 residues. V was cut by 2 bases and J by 0 bases, with 11 bases left in between. CDR1 and CDR2 from the germline V gene are MNHNS and SASEGT. The same sample was also studied in work on T cells in Graves' hyperthyroidism and ophthalmopathy. From that report: Diagnoses were established using clinical symptoms, serum thyroxine and TRAb, thyroid ultrasound and orbital computed tomography.

The chain has TRBV6-1 and TRBJ1-5; D not certain. Here the sequenced sample was peripheral blood mononuclear cells (PBMCs), taken at new diagnosis, from a patient treated with antithyroid drugs. The TCR sequence derives from a man aged 35 to 55 with Graves disease. In DNA form, the CDR3 reads TGTGCCAGCAGTGAACGAGGCACCCTTAGCAATCAGCCCCAGCATTTT. Protein product: CASSERGTLSNQPQHF.